This T cell receptor (beta chain) was sequenced in a study of T cells in localized non-small cell lung cancer. Study results and limitations: Elevated blood T cell density was associated with longer overall survival.

This clone was counted only a few times. Its antigen remains unknown. The CDR3 contains 14 residues. Trimming removed 6 bases at V and 2 bases at J, with 13 bases between. The assay was immunoSEQ multiplex PCR, and TCRdb's table has in-frame clones only and misses some. The data show 6,000 to 7,500 clones, 50% seen once. The sample here was lymph node tissue, taken before any cancer treatment. The chain is built from TRBV6-7 and TRBJ1-1; D unresolved. TRBV6-7 is an ORF, with its function uncertain. This clonotype originated in a female donor over 55 with stage I lung adenocarcinoma. CDR3 sequence: CASSRPVGNTEAFF. CDR3 nucleotides: TGTGCCAGCAGCCGCCCGGTGGGAAACACTGAAGCTTTCTTT.